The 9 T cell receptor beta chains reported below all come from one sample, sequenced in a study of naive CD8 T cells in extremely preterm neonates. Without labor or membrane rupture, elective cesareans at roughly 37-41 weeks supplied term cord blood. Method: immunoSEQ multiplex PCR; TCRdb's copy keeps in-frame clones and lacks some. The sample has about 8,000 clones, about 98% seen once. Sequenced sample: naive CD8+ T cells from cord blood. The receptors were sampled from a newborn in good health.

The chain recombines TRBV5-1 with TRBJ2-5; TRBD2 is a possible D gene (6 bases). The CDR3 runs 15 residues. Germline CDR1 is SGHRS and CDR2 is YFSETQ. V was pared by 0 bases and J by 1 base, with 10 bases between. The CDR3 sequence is CASSLAGEFQETQYF. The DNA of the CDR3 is TGCGCCAGCAGCTTGGCGGGGGAGTTCCAAGAGACCCAGTACTTC.

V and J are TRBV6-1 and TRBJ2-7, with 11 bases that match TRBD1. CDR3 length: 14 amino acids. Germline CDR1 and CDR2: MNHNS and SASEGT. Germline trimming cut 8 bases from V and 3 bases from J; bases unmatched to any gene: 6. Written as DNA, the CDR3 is TGTGCCAGCGAACAGGGGACAGGGGGCTACGAGCAGTACTTC. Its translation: CASEQGTGGYEQYF.

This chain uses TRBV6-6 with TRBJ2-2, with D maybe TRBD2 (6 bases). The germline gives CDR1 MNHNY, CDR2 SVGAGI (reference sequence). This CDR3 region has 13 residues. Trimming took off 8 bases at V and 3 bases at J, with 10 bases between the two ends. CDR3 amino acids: CASGGTHTGELFF. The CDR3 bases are TGTGCCAGCGGCGGGACCCACACCGGGGAGCTGTTTTTT.

CDR3 residues: CASSVISGANVLTF. The DNA of the CDR3 is TGTGCCAGCAGCGTCATCTCTGGGGCCAACGTCCTGACTTTC. This chain links TRBV5-4 with TRBJ2-6; D gene unclear. The germline gives CDR1 SGHNT, CDR2 YYREEE (reference sequence). Trimming left V 4 bases short and J 0 bases short, with 5 bases between. The CDR3 runs 14 residues. Supplemented by reference TRBV5-4 and TRBJ2-6, the full variable domain reads ETGVTQSPTHLIKTRGQQVTLRCSSQSGHNTVSWYQQALGQGPQFIFQYYREEENGRGNFPPRFSGLQFPNYSSELNVNALELDDSALYLCASSVISGANVLTFGAGSRLTVL.

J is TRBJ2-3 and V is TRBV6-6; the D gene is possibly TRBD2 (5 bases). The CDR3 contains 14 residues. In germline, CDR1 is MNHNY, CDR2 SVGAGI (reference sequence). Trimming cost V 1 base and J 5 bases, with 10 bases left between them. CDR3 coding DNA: TGTGCCAGCAGTTACTGGCTCGGAGGAGATACGCAGTATTTT. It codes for CASSYWLGGDTQYF.

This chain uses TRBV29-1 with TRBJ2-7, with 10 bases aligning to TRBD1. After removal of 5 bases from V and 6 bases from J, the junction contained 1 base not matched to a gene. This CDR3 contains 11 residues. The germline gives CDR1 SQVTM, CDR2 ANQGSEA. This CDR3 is CSVRTGGEQYF. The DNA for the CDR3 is TGCAGCGTTCGGACAGGGGGCGAGCAGTACTTC.

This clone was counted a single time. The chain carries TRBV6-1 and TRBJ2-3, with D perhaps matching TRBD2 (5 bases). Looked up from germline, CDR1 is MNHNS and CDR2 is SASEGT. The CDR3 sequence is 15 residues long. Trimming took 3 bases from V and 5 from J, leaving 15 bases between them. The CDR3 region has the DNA TGTGCCAGCAGTGACGGGGTCACCGCCGTAGATACGCAGTATTTT. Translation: CASSDGVTAVDTQYF.

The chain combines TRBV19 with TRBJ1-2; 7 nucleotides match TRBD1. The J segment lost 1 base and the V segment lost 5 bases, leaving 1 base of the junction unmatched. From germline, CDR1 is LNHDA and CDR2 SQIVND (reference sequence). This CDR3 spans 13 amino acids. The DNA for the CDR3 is TGTGCCAGTAGTGGACAGGTTAACTATGGCTACACCTTC. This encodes CASSGQVNYGYTF.

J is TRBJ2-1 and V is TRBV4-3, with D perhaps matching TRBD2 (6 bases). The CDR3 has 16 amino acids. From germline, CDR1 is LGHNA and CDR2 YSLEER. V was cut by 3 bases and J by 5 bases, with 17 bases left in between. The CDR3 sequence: CASSQGVGRGHNEQFF. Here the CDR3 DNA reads TGCGCCAGCAGCCAGGGCGTAGGGCGGGGCCACAATGAGCAGTTCTTC.